This entry lists 10 T cell receptor beta chains sequenced from one sample in a study of T cell changes during pregnancy in multiple sclerosis. This table comes from immunoSEQ multiplex PCR, and its TCRdb copy is limited to in-frame clones, with some not included. The sample lists around 48,000 clones, about 92% occurring once. The specimen comprised CD4+ T cells from peripheral blood mononuclear cells, sampled in the second trimester of pregnancy. Source of these receptors: a female donor in good health, enrolled as a control in a pregnancy study.

V and J are TRBV7-2 and TRBJ2-2; TRBD2 aligns across 11 bases. CDR3 length: 16 amino acids. Germline trimming cut 5 bases from V and 7 bases from J; bases unmatched to any gene: 9. Germline loops: CDR1 SGHTA, CDR2 FQGNSA. The CDR3 loop reads CASSPQRLAGNGELFF. CDR3 sequence (DNA): TGTGCCAGCAGCCCACAGAGACTAGCGGGAAACGGGGAGCTGTTTTTT.

The rearrangement links TRBV28 to TRBJ2-6; TRBD2 is a possible D gene (5 bases). The CDR3 runs 12 residues. Trimming left V 2 bases short and J 13 bases short, with 9 bases between. The germline V gene has CDR1 MDHEN and CDR2 SYDVKM. CDR3: CASSLRRQVLTF. In nucleotides, the CDR3 is TGTGCCAGCAGTTTAAGGAGGCAGGTCCTGACTTTC.

The chain has TRBV10-3 and TRBJ1-1; a weak D match, TRBD1 (5 bases). The CDR3 is made up of 16 amino acids. Germline V gene lookup returns CDR1 ENHRY and CDR2 SYGVKD. Between the trimmed V and J ends, which lost 9 bases and 5 bases, there was a span of 25 bases. The CDR3: CAITPGVAGPSTEAFF. The CDR3 DNA reads as TGTGCCATAACCCCAGGCGTGGCAGGGCCGAGTACTGAAGCTTTCTTT.

The CDR3 reads CASSPAGQRYEQYF. The CDR3 nucleotides are TGTGCCAGCAGCCCCGCAGGACAGAGGTACGAGCAGTACTTC. The J gene is TRBJ2-7, the V gene TRBV9, with D tentatively TRBD1 (6 bases). CDR1 SGDLS and CDR2 YYNGEE come from the germline V gene. Trimming took 4 bases from V and 4 from J, leaving 15 bases between them. CDR3 length: 14 amino acids.

V gene TRBV2 combines with J gene TRBJ2-1; D unclear. V dropped 8 bases and J dropped 7 bases, with 9 bases sitting between them. The CDR3 is 11 amino acids. Germline CDR1 is SNHLY and CDR2 is FYNNEI. CDR3 nucleotides: TGTGCCAGCCAGGCTTATAATGAGCAGTTCTTC. It is translated as CASQAYNEQFF.

The rearrangement joins TRBV20-1 to TRBJ2-7, with D unclear. The V end lost 4 bases, the J end lost 1 base, and 5 bases lay between the germline ends. Germline V gene sequence: CDR1 DFQATT, CDR2 SNEGSKA (reference sequence). CDR3 length: 11 amino acids. CDR3 sequence reads: CSAISSYEQYF. CDR3 bases: TGCAGTGCTATTAGTTCCTACGAGCAGTACTTC.

The CDR3 DNA is TGTGCCAGCAGCCAAACTAGCGGGAGGGCGTTTGGCACAGATACGCAGTATTTT. Translated, it gives CASSQTSGRAFGTDTQYF. The chain couples TRBV5-6 to TRBJ2-3; 13 bases are a match to TRBD2. CDR3 length: 18 residues. Unmatched junction bases numbered 9, after V lost 4 bases and J lost 1 base. Looked up from germline, CDR1 is SGHDT and CDR2 is YYEEEE.

V usage is TRBV5-1 and J usage is TRBJ2-7; D remains unclear. CDR3 size: 16 residues. CDR1 is SGHRS and CDR2 is YFSETQ in the germline V gene. V lost 4 bases, J lost 1 base, and 18 bases lay in between. CDR3 in DNA: TGCGCCAGCAGCCCTACTGTGACAAATCCGTCCTACGAGCAGTACTTC. Amino acid sequence: CASSPTVTNPSYEQYF.

This chain joins TRBV19 and TRBJ2-7, with a tentative D call TRBD2 (5 bases). CDR3 length: 15 residues. Germline V lookup: CDR1 LNHDA, CDR2 SQIVND (reference sequence). The V end was cut by 6 bases, the J end by 6 bases, with 21 bases between. CDR3 sequence reads: CASSKQGPGGFEQYF. In DNA, the CDR3 is TGTGCCAGTAGCAAACAAGGGCCCGGAGGCTTCGAGCAGTACTTC.

The genes are TRBV5-6 and TRBJ1-5; maybe TRBD1 (6 bases). Germline V lookup: CDR1 SGHDT, CDR2 YYEEEE. The length of the CDR3 is 15 residues. The germline V and J ends were trimmed by 6 bases and 4 bases, with 17 bases remaining between them. CDR3 nucleotide sequence: TGTGCCAGCACTTCTAATGGGGGCCGTAATCAGCCCCAGCATTTT. It codes for CASTSNGGRNQPQHF.